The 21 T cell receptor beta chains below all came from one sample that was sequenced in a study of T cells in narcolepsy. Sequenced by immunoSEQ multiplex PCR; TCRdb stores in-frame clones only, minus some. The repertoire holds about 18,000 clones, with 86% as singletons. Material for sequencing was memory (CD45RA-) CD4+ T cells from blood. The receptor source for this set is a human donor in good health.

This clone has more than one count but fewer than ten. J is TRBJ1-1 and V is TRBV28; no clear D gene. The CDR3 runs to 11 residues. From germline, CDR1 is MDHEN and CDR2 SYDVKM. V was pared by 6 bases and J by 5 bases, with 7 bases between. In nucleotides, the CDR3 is TGTGCCAGCAGGGTTTGGACTGAAGCTTTCTTT. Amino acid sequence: CASRVWTEAFF. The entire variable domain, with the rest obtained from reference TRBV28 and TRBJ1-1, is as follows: DVKVTQSSRYLVKRTGEKVFLECVQDMDHENMFWYRQDPGLGLRLIYFSYDVKMKEKGDIPEGYSVSREKKERFSLILESASTNQTSMYLCASRVWTEAFFGQGTRLTVV.

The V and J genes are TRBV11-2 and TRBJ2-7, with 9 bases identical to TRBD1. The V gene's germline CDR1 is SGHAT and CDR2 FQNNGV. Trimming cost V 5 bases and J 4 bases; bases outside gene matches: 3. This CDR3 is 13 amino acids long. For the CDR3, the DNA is TGTGCCAGCAGCCGGACAGGGGTTTACGAGCAGTACTTC. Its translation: CASSRTGVYEQYF.

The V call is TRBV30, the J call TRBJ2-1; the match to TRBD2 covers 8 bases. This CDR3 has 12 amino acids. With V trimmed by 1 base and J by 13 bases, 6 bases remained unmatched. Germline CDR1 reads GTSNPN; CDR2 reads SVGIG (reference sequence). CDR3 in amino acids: CAWSERRGGQFF. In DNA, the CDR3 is TGTGCCTGGAGTGAGCGTCGGGGGGGCCAGTTCTTC.

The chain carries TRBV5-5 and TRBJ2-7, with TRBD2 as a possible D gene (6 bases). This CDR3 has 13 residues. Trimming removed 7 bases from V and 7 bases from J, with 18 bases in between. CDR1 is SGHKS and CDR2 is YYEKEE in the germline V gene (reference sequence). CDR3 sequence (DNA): TGTGCCAGCCGCCTGGGGGTTCGGGAGGAGCAGTACTTC. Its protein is CASRLGVREEQYF.

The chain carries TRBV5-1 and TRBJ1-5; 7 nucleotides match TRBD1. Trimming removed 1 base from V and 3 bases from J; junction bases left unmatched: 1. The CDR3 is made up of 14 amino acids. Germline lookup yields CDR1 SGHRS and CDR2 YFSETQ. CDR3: CASSLTGDNQPQHF. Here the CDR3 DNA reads TGCGCCAGCAGCTTGACAGGGGACAATCAGCCCCAGCATTTT. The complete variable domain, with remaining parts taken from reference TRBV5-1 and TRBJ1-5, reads KAGVTQTPRYLIKTRGQQVTLSCSPISGHRSVSWYQQTPGQGLQFLFEYFSETQRNKGNFPGRFSGRQFSNSRSEMNVSTLELGDSALYLCASSLTGDNQPQHFGDGTRLSIL.

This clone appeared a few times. The CDR3 DNA sequence: TGTGCCAGCAAGGCTAGCGTGGGCACCGGGGAGCTGTTTTTT. Its protein is CASKASVGTGELFF. The J gene is TRBJ2-2, the V gene TRBV6-1; possibly TRBD2 for D (6 bases). V was pared by 7 bases and J by 4 bases, with 13 bases between. CDR1 is MNHNS, CDR2 SASEGT, per germline. This CDR3 contains 14 residues.

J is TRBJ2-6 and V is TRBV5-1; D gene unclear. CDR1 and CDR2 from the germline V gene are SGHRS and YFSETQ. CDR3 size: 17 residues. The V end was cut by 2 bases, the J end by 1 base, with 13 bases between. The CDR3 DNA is TGCGCCAGCAGCTTAACGGGCCAGAAGTCTGGGGCCAACGTCCTGACTTTC. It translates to CASSLTGQKSGANVLTF.

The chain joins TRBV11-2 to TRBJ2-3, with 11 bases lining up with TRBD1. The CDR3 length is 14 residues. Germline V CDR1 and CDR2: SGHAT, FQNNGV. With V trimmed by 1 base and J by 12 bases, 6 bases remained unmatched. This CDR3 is CASSLGSGQGAQYF. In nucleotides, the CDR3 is TGTGCCAGCAGCTTAGGCTCTGGACAGGGGGCTCAGTATTTT.

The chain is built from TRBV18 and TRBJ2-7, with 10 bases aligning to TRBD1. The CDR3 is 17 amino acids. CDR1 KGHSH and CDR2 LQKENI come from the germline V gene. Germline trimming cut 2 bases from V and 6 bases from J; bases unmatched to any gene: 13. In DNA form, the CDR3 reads TGTGCCAGCTCACCAGCTATAGGGGGGACAGGGGTCCGCGAGCAGTACTTC. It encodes CASSPAIGGTGVREQYF.

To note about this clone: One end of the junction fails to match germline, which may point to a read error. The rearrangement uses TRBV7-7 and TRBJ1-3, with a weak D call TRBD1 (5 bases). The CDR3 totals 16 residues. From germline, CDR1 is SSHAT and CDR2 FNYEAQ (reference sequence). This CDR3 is CASSRTAPGSGNTIYF. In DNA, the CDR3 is TGTGCTAGCAGCCGGACTGCCCCAGGGTCTGGAAACACCATATATTTT. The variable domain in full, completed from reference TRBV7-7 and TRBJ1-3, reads GAGVSQSPRYKVTKRGQDVTLRCDPISSHATLYWYQQALGQGPEFLTYFNYEAQPDKSGLPSDRFSAERPEGSISTLTIQRTEQRDSAMYRCASSRTAPGSGNTIYFGEGSWLTVV.

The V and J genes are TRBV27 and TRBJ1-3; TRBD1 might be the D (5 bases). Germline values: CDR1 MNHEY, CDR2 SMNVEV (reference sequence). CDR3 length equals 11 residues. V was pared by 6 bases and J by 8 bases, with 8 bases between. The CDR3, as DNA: TGTGCCAGCAGACGGGGGGACACCATATATTTT. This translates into CASRRGDTIYF.

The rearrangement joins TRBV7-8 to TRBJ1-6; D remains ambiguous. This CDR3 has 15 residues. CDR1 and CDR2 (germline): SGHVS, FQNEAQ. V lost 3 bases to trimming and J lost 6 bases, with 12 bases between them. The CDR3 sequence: CASSFERLFNSPLHF. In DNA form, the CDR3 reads TGTGCCAGCAGCTTCGAAAGGCTCTTTAATTCACCCCTCCACTTT.

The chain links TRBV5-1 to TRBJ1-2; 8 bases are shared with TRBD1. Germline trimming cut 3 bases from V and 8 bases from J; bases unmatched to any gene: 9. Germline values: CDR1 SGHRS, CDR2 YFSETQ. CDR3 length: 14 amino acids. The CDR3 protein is CASSYWTGLDGYTF. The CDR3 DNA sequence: TGCGCCAGCAGCTATTGGACAGGGCTCGACGGCTACACCTTC.

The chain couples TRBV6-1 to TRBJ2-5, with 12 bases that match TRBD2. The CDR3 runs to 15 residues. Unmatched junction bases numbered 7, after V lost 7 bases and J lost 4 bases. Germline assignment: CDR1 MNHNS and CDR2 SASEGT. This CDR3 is CASIMGLAGRETQYF. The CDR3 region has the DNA TGTGCCAGCATCATGGGACTAGCGGGCCGAGAGACCCAGTACTTC.

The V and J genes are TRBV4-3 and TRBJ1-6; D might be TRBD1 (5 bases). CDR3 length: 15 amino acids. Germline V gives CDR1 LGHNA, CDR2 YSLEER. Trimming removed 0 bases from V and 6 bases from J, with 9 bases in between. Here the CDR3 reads CASSQDRATNSPLHF. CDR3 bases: TGCGCCAGCAGCCAAGACAGGGCAACTAATTCACCCCTCCACTTT.

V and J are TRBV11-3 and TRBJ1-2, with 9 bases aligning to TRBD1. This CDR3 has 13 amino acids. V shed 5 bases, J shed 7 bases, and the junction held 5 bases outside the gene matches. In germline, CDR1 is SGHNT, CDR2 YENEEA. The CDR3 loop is CASSTRTGAGYTF. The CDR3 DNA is TGTGCCAGCAGCACACGGACAGGGGCTGGCTACACCTTC.

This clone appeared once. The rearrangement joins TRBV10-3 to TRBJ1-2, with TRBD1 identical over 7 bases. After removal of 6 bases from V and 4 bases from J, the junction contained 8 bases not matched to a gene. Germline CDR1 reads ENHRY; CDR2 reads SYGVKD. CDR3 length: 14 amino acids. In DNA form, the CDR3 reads TGTGCCATCAGGAACATAGACAGGGTCTATGGCTACACCTTC. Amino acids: CAIRNIDRVYGYTF.

The CDR3 region is CASSLQYEQYF. DNA of the CDR3: TGTGCCAGCAGCTTACAGTACGAGCAGTACTTC. V usage is TRBV6-1 and J usage is TRBJ2-7; D not resolved. Germline CDR1 MNHNS, CDR2 SASEGT. Trimming cost V 6 bases and J 4 bases, with 7 bases left between them. The CDR3 spans 11 residues.

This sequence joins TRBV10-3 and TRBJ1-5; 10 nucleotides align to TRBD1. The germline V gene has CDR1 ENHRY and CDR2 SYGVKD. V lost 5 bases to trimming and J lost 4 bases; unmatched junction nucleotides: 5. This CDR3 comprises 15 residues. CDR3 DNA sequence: TGTGCCATCAGTAGGGACAGGGGAGGGAATCAGCCCCAGCATTTT. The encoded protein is CAISRDRGGNQPQHF.

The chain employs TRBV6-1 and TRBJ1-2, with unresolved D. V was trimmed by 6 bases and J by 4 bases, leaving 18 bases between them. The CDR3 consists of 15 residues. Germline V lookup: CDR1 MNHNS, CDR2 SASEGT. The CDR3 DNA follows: TGTGCCAGCAGCCCCATAATGGACCGAGGCTATGGCTACACCTTC. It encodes CASSPIMDRGYGYTF.

Here the CDR3 reads CASSRDRNYGYTF. The CDR3 bases are TGTGCCAGCAGCAGGGACAGGAACTATGGCTACACCTTC. The rearrangement links TRBV6-6 to TRBJ1-2, with 8 bases fitting TRBD1. Per the germline V gene, CDR1 is MNHNY and CDR2 is SVGAGI (reference sequence). CDR3 length: 13 residues. V was clipped by 6 bases and J by 2 bases; unmatched bases: 2.